This T cell receptor beta chain derives from a study of early T cells in non-severe SARS-CoV-2 infection. At the level of the study: Sequenced bulk RNA came from whole blood that was unsorted, and chains were unpaired.

Per the germline V gene, CDR1 is LGHDT and CDR2 is YNNKEL (reference sequence). The CDR3 has 12 amino acids. The V and J ends lost 3 bases and 13 bases respectively, with 13 bases between them. The TCR library protocol was used to attach unique molecular identifiers. These identifiers were attached to individual cDNA molecules. TCRdb processed the 5' RACE reads anew with MiXCR; each CDR3 protein has one entry. The profile shows approximately 73,000 distinct CDR3 sequences, more than 10% of them singletons. This chain links TRBV3-1 with TRBJ2-1, with D perhaps matching TRBD2 (6 bases). The sample taken for sequencing was whole blood. This sequence was found in an adult who was a healthcare worker with PCR-confirmed SARS-CoV-2 infection or an uninfected control (not recorded which). CDR3 nucleotide sequence: TGTGCCAGCAGCCACTCGGGGACTGTCCAGTTCTTC. It codes for CASSHSGTVQFF.